The 15 T cell receptor beta chains reported below all come from one sample, sequenced in a study of blood T cell repertoires in COVID-19. The method was immunoSEQ multiplex PCR; TCRdb's version includes in-frame clones alone and lacks a portion of them. The sample has more than 100,000 clones, around nine tenths seen once; the top ten hold 0.88%. Material for sequencing was peripheral blood. The receptors were gathered from a woman aged 45-65 years with active or convalescent COVID-19.

The V and J genes are TRBV29-1 and TRBJ2-2; 7 bases match TRBD2. Germline-derived CDR1 and CDR2 are SQVTM and ANQGSEA. The J segment lost 0 bases and the V segment lost 4 bases, leaving 2 bases of the junction unmatched. This CDR3 is built from 14 residues. The DNA of the CDR3 is TGCAGCGTTGCCCTAGCGGCGAACACCGGGGAGCTGTTTTTT. Its translation: CSVALAANTGELFF.

This clone was observed a single time. The genes are TRBV12-3 or TRBV12-4 and TRBJ1-5; no clear D. This CDR3 is built from 12 residues. V was trimmed by 6 bases and J by 6 bases, leaving 9 bases between them. CDR3 coding DNA: TGTGCCAGCAGCCTGGACTCTCAGCCCCAGCATTTT. It yields the protein CASSLDSQPQHF.

The table lists this clone with a few counts. The rearrangement joins TRBV7-2 to TRBJ1-4; 7 bases align to TRBD1. The CDR3 consists of 14 residues. Germline CDR1 SGHTA, CDR2 FQGNSA. Trimming took 4 bases from V and 7 from J; bases not matched to a gene: 6. CDR3 sequence (DNA): TGTGCCAGCAGCTCAGGGGGACAGCTTGAAAAACTGTTTTTT. It encodes CASSSGGQLEKLFF. Combining the CDR3 with reference TRBV7-2 and TRBJ1-4 gives the whole variable domain GAGVSQSPSNKVTEKGKDVELRCDPISGHTALYWYRQSLGQGLEFLIYFQGNSAPDKSGLPSDRFSAERTGGSVSTLTIQRTQQEDSAVYLCASSSGGQLEKLFFGSGTQLSVL.

This sequence joins TRBV12-3 or TRBV12-4 and TRBJ2-7, with TRBD1 matching over 8 bases. The V gene end was trimmed by 8 bases and the J gene end by 2 bases; junction bases not matched to a gene: 5. This CDR3 contains 13 residues. The CDR3 sequence is CASGGQAPYEQYF. In DNA form, the CDR3 reads TGTGCCAGCGGGGGACAGGCACCCTACGAGCAGTACTTC.

The chain carries TRBV19 and TRBJ1-3, with D perhaps matching TRBD1 (6 bases). The V and J ends lost 5 bases and 0 bases respectively, with 17 bases between them. Per germline, CDR1 LNHDA and CDR2 SQIVND (reference sequence). The CDR3 covers 17 residues. The CDR3 DNA is TGTGCCAGTAGTCGGTCAGGGGCCGTAAGCTCTGGAAACACCATATATTTT. This codes for CASSRSGAVSSGNTIYF.

The chain has TRBV5-1 and TRBJ2-7; D might be TRBD2 (6 bases). The germline V gene encodes CDR1 SGHRS and CDR2 YFSETQ. The ends were cut back, 0 bases at V and 3 bases at J, with 10 bases in the middle. CDR3 length equals 14 residues. The CDR3 is CASSLVVGGYEQYF. The CDR3, as DNA: TGCGCCAGCAGCTTGGTGGTGGGGGGCTACGAGCAGTACTTC. Filled out from reference TRBV5-1 and TRBJ2-7, the complete variable domain reads KAGVTQTPRYLIKTRGQQVTLSCSPISGHRSVSWYQQTPGQGLQFLFEYFSETQRNKGNFPGRFSGRQFSNSRSEMNVSTLELGDSALYLCASSLVVGGYEQYFGPGTRLTVT.

V gene TRBV4-2 combines with J gene TRBJ1-3; possibly TRBD1 for D (5 bases). The CDR3 has 18 residues. CDR1 and CDR2 (germline): LGHNA, YNFKEQ. V lost 0 bases and J lost 0, with 15 bases in between. This chain's CDR3 is CASSQDFVGANSGNTIYF. CDR3 nucleotides: TGTGCCAGCAGCCAAGATTTTGTAGGGGCCAACTCTGGAAACACCATATATTTT.

This rearrangement joins TRBV11-2 to TRBJ2-1, with 7 bases fitting TRBD2. This CDR3 spans 15 amino acids. Per germline, CDR1 SGHAT and CDR2 FQNNGV. The trim removed 4 bases at V and 4 bases at J, leaving 7 bases unmatched. CDR3 in DNA: TGTGCCAGCAGCTCCCCCGGGACTATTTACAATGAGCAGTTCTTC. This sequence encodes CASSSPGTIYNEQFF.

The rearrangement links TRBV10-2 to TRBJ2-7; a possible D gene is TRBD1 (7 bases). V lost 6 bases and J 0 bases, leaving 12 bases between the germline ends. This CDR3 spans 14 amino acids. CDR1 WSHSY and CDR2 SAAADI come from the germline V gene. The CDR3 region has the DNA TGCGCCAGCAGGTCAGGGGGGATCTCCTACGAGCAGTACTTC. It is translated as CASRSGGISYEQYF.

The chain has TRBV7-2 and TRBJ2-4; D gene ambiguous. Germline V gives CDR1 SGHTA, CDR2 FQGNSA. CDR3 length equals 13 residues. V was clipped by 1 base and J by 9 bases, with 10 bases between them. The CDR3 sequence: CASSLERLSIQYF. DNA for the CDR3: TGTGCCAGCAGCTTAGAGAGGTTGAGCATTCAGTACTTC.

The genes are TRBV7-2 and TRBJ2-1; TRBD2 is a possible D gene (5 bases). The V end was cut by 4 bases, the J end by 0 bases, with 10 bases between. Per germline, CDR1 SGHTA and CDR2 FQGNSA. The CDR3 is 15 residues long. CDR3 amino acids: CASSSGLSSYNEQFF. CDR3 DNA sequence: TGTGCCAGCAGCTCCGGACTGAGCTCCTACAATGAGCAGTTCTTC.

This chain uses TRBV4-2 with TRBJ2-7, with TRBD1 matching 8 bases. The germline V gene encodes CDR1 LGHNA and CDR2 YNFKEQ. This CDR3 has 13 amino acids. The J segment lost 3 bases and the V segment lost 6 bases, leaving 4 bases of the junction unmatched. The CDR3 DNA sequence: TGTGCCAGCAGTCAGGGGGCAGTCTACGAGCAGTACTTC. Translated, it gives CASSQGAVYEQYF.

This chain links TRBV5-7 with TRBJ2-7; D gene unclear. TRBV5-7 is known as an ORF, though its function is uncertain. The V and J ends lost 2 bases and 0 bases respectively, with 15 bases between them. The CDR3 has 16 residues. The CDR3 DNA follows: TGTGCCAGCAGCTTAGGTGGGCAATCCAGCTCCTACGAGCAGTACTTC. Translated: CASSLGGQSSSYEQYF.

V gene TRBV6-5 combines with J gene TRBJ2-1, with D unclear. Trimming pared 7 bases from V and 1 base from J, leaving 14 bases between. Germline CDR1 reads MNHEY; CDR2 reads SVGAGI. The CDR3 totals 15 residues. CDR3 DNA sequence: TGTGCCAGCAAGGTAGGAGAGACTTCCTACAATGAGCAGTTCTTC. The encoded protein is CASKVGETSYNEQFF.

The CDR3 reads CASSVGGGGPYEQYF. For the CDR3, the DNA is TGTGCCAGCAGCGTAGGGGGAGGGGGGCCCTACGAGCAGTACTTC. This rearrangement joins TRBV9 to TRBJ2-7, with D possibly being TRBD2 (7 bases). Trimming shortened V by 0 bases and J by 2 bases, and 12 bases separated the two germline ends. Looked up from germline, CDR1 is SGDLS and CDR2 is YYNGEE. The CDR3 spans 15 residues.